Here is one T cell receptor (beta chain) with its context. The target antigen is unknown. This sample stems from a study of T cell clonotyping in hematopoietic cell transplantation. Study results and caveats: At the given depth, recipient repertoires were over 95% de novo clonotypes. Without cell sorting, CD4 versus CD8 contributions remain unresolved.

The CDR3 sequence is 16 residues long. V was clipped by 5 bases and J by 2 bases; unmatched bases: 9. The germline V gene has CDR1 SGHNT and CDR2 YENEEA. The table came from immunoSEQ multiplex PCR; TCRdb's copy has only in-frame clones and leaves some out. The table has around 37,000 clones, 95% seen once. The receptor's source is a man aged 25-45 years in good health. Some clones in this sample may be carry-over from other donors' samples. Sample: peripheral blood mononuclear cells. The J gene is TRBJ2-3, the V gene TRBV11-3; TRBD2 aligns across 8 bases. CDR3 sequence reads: CASSPITSGVTDTQYF. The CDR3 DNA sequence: TGTGCCAGCAGCCCTATCACTAGCGGTGTCACAGATACGCAGTATTTT.